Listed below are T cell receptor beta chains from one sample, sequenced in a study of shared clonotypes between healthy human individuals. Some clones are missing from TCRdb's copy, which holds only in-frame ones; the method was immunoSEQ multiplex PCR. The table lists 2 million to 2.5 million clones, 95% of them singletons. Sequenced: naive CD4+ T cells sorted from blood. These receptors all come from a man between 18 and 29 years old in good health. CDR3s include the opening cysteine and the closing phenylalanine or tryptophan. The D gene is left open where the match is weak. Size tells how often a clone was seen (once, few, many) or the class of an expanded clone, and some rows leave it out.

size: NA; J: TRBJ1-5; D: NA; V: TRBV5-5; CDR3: CASSPSTGLKNQPQHF; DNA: TGTGCCAGCAGCCCCTCGACAGGTCTAAAGAATCAGCCCCAGCATTTT
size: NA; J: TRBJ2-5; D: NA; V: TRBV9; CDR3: CASSVAAGTYQETQYF; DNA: TGTGCCAGCAGCGTAGCTGCGGGGACCTACCAAGAGACCCAGTACTTC
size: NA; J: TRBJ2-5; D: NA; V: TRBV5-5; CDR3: CASSKQGRETQYF; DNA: TGTGCCAGCAGCAAACAGGGAAGGGAGACCCAGTACTTC
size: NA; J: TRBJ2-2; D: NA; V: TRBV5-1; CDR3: CASSLVPDTDGELFF; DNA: TGCGCCAGCAGCTTGGTCCCCGATACCGACGGGGAGCTGTTTTTT
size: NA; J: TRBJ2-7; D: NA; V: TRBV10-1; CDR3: CASSNYRDRYEQYF; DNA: TGCGCCAGCAGTAACTACAGGGATCGCTACGAGCAGTACTTC
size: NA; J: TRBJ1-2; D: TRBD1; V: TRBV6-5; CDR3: CASSAGQVSYGYTF; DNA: TGTGCCAGCAGTGCGGGACAGGTATCCTATGGCTACACCTTC
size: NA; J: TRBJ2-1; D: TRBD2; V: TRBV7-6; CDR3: CASSSTSGTVNEQFF; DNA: TGTGCCAGCAGCTCTACTAGCGGGACGGTCAATGAGCAGTTCTTC
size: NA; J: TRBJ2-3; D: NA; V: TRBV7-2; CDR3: CASSATGDTQYF; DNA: TGTGCCAGCAGCGCGACTGGGGATACGCAGTATTTT
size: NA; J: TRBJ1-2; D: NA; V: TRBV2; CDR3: CASRDTGFYGYTF; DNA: TGTGCCAGCAGGGACACAGGGTTTTATGGCTACACCTTC
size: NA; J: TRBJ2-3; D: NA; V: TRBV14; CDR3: CASSQSRADTQYF; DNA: TGTGCCAGCAGCCAAAGCAGAGCAGATACGCAGTATTTT
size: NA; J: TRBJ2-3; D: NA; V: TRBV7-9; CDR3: CASSSWGRERTDTQYF; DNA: TGTGCCAGCAGCTCTTGGGGGCGGGAGCGTACAGATACGCAGTATTTT
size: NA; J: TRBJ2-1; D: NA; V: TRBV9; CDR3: CASSAPRGAEQFF; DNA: TGTGCCAGCAGCGCACCGCGGGGAGCTGAGCAGTTCTTC
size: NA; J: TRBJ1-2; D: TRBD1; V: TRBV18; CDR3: CASSPLTGTRSGYTF; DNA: TGTGCCAGCTCACCGCTGACAGGGACCCGTAGTGGCTACACCTTC
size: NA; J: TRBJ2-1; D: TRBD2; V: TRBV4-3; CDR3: CASSRETTSLGEQFF; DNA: TGCGCCAGCAGCCGAGAGACGACTAGCCTGGGTGAGCAGTTCTTC
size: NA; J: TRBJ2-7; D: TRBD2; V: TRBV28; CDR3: CASSQLGLATQGEQYF; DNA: TGTGCCAGCTCTCAGCTCGGACTAGCGACGCAGGGCGAGCAGTACTTC
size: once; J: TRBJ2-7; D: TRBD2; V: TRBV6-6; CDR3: CASSYLAETRYEQYF; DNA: TGTGCCAGCAGTTACCTAGCGGAGACGAGGTACGAGCAGTACTTC
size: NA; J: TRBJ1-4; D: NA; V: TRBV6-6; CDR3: CASSASIATNEKLFF; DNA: TGTGCCAGCAGCGCCTCTATTGCAACTAATGAAAAACTGTTTTTT
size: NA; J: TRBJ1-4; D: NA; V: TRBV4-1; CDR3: CASSPLEAVSNEKLFF; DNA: TGCGCCAGCAGCCCTCTAGAGGCAGTTTCTAATGAAAAACTGTTTTTT
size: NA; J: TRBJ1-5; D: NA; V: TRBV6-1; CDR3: CASTLLGPSGSQHF; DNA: TGTGCCAGCACCCTATTGGGGCCTTCGGGGTCCCAGCATTTT
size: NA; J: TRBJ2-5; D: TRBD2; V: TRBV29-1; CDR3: CSGGGLAGNIQETQYF; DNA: TGCAGCGGCGGGGGGCTAGCGGGTAACATCCAAGAGACCCAGTACTTC
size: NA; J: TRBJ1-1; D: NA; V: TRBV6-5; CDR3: CASRTGTLNTEAFF; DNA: TGTGCCAGCAGAACCGGGACATTGAACACTGAAGCTTTCTTT
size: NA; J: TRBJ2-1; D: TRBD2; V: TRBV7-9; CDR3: CASSLAETSGGVWNEQFF; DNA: TGTGCCAGCAGCTTAGCTGAGACTAGCGGGGGCGTTTGGAATGAGCAGTTCTTC
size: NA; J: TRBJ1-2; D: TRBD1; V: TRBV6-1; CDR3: CATLPLITGGHGYTF; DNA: TGTGCCACCCTGCCCCTTATTACAGGGGGCCATGGCTACACCTTC
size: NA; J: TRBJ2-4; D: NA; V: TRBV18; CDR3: CASSPPSVAKNIQYF; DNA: TGTGCCAGCTCACCACCGTCAGTAGCCAAAAACATTCAGTACTTC
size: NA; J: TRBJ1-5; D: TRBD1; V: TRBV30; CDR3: CAWGTGQASREPQHF; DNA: TGTGCCTGGGGGACGGGACAGGCGTCGCGGGAGCCCCAGCATTTT